This T cell receptor (beta chain) derives from a study of blood T cell repertoires in COVID-19. On the study more broadly: Italy, Spain and the United States were the sources of the convalescent and acute COVID-19 samples. T cells, B-cell-depleted T cells, or PBMCs supplied cDNA or gDNA.

In the authors' workflow: How many nucleated cells were present was estimated from reference gene primer amplification. Assay used: immunoSEQ multiplex PCR; TCRdb lists only in-frame clones, some missing. V, J and clone size derive from that table, while D and trimming were established from the DNA sequence. This repertoire shows about 240,000 clones, approximately 86% found once; its top ten account for 7.2%. CDR3 size: 17 residues. With V trimmed by 1 base and J by 0 bases, 4 bases remained unmatched. Germline lookup yields CDR1 KGHSH and CDR2 LQKENI. The clonotype comes from a man in his fifties or sixties who had recovered from COVID-19. The specimen sequenced was peripheral blood. The chain links TRBV18 to TRBJ2-1, with TRBD2 matching 9 bases. The CDR3 is CASSPRLAGSSYNEQFF. The CDR3 bases are TGTGCCAGCTCACCACGGCTAGCGGGGAGCTCCTACAATGAGCAGTTCTTC. Based on the CDR3 plus reference TRBV18 and TRBJ2-1, the full variable domain is NAGVMQNPRHLVRRRGQEARLRCSPMKGHSHVYWYRQLPEEGLKFMVYLQKENIIDESGMPKERFSAEFPKEGPSILRIQQVVRGDSAAYFCASSPRLAGSSYNEQFFGPGTRLTVL.